This T cell receptor beta chain was recovered during a study of T-cell memory formation after mild COVID-19. Study-level results: Clones which contracted sat mainly in CM and EM if CD4+, and in EMRA if CD8+.

The CDR3 covers 16 residues. V lost 0 bases, J lost 4 bases, and 10 bases stayed unmatched. From germline, CDR1 is DFQATT and CDR2 SNEGSKA (reference sequence). Constant-segment primers served in 5'RACE that generated TCR alpha and TCR beta cDNA libraries bearing sample barcodes and UMIs. TCRdb used MiXCR to reprocess the 5' RACE reads, holding one entry per CDR3 protein. This table holds 75,000 to 90,000 distinct CDR3 sequences, approximately 14% found once. Of note for this clonotype: Its antigen is as yet unknown.

Sequenced input: PBMCs or a T cell subset sorted from them (not recorded which). This clonotype originated in an adult woman who had mild COVID-19 (a few samples of this study predate the infection). Cell type and time point are not known. V usage is TRBV20-1 and J usage is TRBJ2-5; 8 bases match TRBD2. The CDR3 here is CSARDTIAGLGETQYF. CDR3 bases: TGCAGTGCTAGAGATACAATAGCGGGGTTGGGAGAGACCCAGTACTTC.